Listed below are T cell receptor beta chains from one sample, sequenced in a study of blood T cell repertoires in COVID-19. Sequencing used immunoSEQ multiplex PCR; TCRdb keeps in-frame clones, though not all of them. In the table there are roughly 150,000 clones, more than 80% of which are singletons. The sequencing input was peripheral blood. Receptor source: a woman aged 35 to 49 with acute or convalescent COVID-19. Both conserved end residues are part of each CDR3. Fields, in order: CDR3 length, V gene, clone size, D gene, J gene, CDR3 DNA, CDR3 protein. D genes are given only for firm matches. The listing skips clone size in some rows; elsewhere it reads once, few, many or a size class.

>14|TRBV15|.|TRBD2|TRBJ2-7
TGTGCCACCAGCAGGAGGCTAGCGGGAGACGAGCAGTACTTC
CATSRRLAGDEQYF
>15|TRBV2|few|.|TRBJ1-3
TGTGCCAGCAGTGAAACAGGAAGCTCTGGAAACACCATATATTTT
CASSETGSSGNTIYF
>12|TRBV25-1|.|.|TRBJ1-1
TGTGCCAGCATGTTGACAGGAGCTGAAGCTTTCTTT
CASMLTGAEAFF
>14|TRBV2|.|TRBD1|TRBJ1-1
TGTGCCAGCAGAAGACAGGGGGCGCTTACTGAAGCTTTCTTT
CASRRQGALTEAFF
>19|TRBV10-3|.|TRBD2|TRBJ2-3
TGTGCCATCAGTGAAAAACTAGCGGGGGCCCTGGCGGGGGGAGATACGCAGTATTTT
CAISEKLAGALAGGDTQYF
>15|TRBV7-6|.|TRBD2|TRBJ2-7
TGTGCCAGCACCCTTAGCGGGGGCTTCTCCTACGAGCAGTACTTC
CASTLSGGFSYEQYF
>15|TRBV25-1|.|TRBD1|TRBJ2-5
TGTGCCAGCAGTTTAGGACAGGGGAGGAGAGAGACCCAGTACTTC
CASSLGQGRRETQYF
>14|TRBV27|once|TRBD1|TRBJ1-2
TGTGCCAGCAGTTTTCAGGGGGCGCCGGGTGGCTACACCTTC
CASSFQGAPGGYTF
>15|TRBV4-1|.|TRBD1|TRBJ1-2
TGCGCCAGCAGCCAAGACGCGGACAGGAACTATGGCTACACCTTC
CASSQDADRNYGYTF
>21|TRBV28|.|TRBD2|TRBJ2-3
TGTGCCAGCAGTTTCCCTCAGGACAGTCAGCTAGCGGGAGGCCCCACAGATACGCAGTATTTT
CASSFPQDSQLAGGPTDTQYF
>15|TRBV2|.|.|TRBJ2-3
TGTGCCAGCAGTGACGGGCGGACTAGCACAGATACGCAGTATTTT
CASSDGRTSTDTQYF
>15|TRBV19|once|.|TRBJ1-2
TGTGCCAGTAGTATAGCCCGTCTCCTTAACTATGGCTACACCTTC
CASSIARLLNYGYTF
>15|TRBV9|once|TRBD2|TRBJ2-2
TGTGCCAGCAGCGTGGCTAGCGGGTCTTCCGGGGAGCTGTTTTTT
CASSVASGSSGELFF
>15|TRBV9|.|.|TRBJ2-3
TGTGCCAGCAGCCCCCCCGGGGGTGCCCTGGATACGCAGTATTTT
CASSPPGGALDTQYF
>12|TRBV28|few|.|TRBJ2-7
TGTGCCAGCAGCCCCACAGGGCTCGAGCAGTACTTC
CASSPTGLEQYF
>16|TRBV3-1/TRBV3-2|.|TRBD2|TRBJ2-3
TGTGCCAGCAGCCAAGGGGCTAGCGGGCGGATAGATACGCAGTATTTT
CASSQGASGRIDTQYF
>14|TRBV7-2|.|.|TRBJ1-5
TGTGCCAGCAGCGGGCGGGGAGACAATCAGCCCCAGCATTTT
CASSGRGDNQPQHF